The present T cell receptor beta chain was sequenced within a study of blood T cell repertoires in COVID-19 (dated by TCRdb to between 2020 and 2021). About the study as a whole: The collaborator samples originated in the United States, Italy and Spain and spanned the acute and convalescent phases of COVID-19. The material from the prospective study consisted of cDNA or gDNA derived from T cells, B-cell-depleted T cells, or PBMCs. Deeply sampled blood TCRbeta repertoires from subjects exposed to, actively infected with, or recovered from COVID-19 were included in the dataset. A freely available public database, intended as a resource for researchers studying the immune response to SARS-CoV-2, is where the repertoires were released. The samples were drawn from the first 160 participants of the ongoing ImmuneRACE study and from more than 1,000 subjects provided by 6 global collaborators. The sample metadata nearly always contained a de-identified subject ID, COVID-19 status, age in years and sex. Where available, HLA class I and class II types were taken from metadata supplied by the sample provider and were not determined by assay-based typing. What the study reported, not specific to this receptor: How much clinical and demographic metadata was included differed by source and by participant, and the metadata was provided uncurated.

As for this clone: Its antigen has not been determined. No much larger clonotype is one base removed from it; base qualities were not supplied.

The immunoSEQ Assay, a bias-controlled multiplex PCR, was used to amplify TCRbeta CDR3 regions from genomic DNA. The authors processed their data as follows. Within the assay, amplification of reference gene primers was used to estimate how many nucleated cells each sample contained. To quantify the absolute abundance of each unique TCRbeta CDR3 rearrangement, sequence reads were collapsed and filtered. For each sample, productive Simpson clonality was calculated by taking the square root of Simpson's diversity index across productive rearrangements. TCRdb stores this immuneACCESS table with in-frame sequences only. Part of the clones is absent; in the studies checked, under half of the shortfall reflects unresolved V genes, and no reason is known for the rest. V, J and clone size derive from that table, while D and trimming were established from the DNA sequence. In all, the sample holds 75,000 to 95,000 clones, and around nine tenths of those were seen once. The leading ten clones occupy 15% to 20% of the sample.

At one collaborating source in Seattle, patients were enrolled during active infection and were followed longitudinally through the course of disease. Whole blood was collected in K2EDTA tubes by collaborating institutions according to the institutions' own protocols. For TCRbeta analysis, collaborator samples were shipped as frozen whole blood, as isolated PBMCs, or as DNA extracted from either sample type. The CDR3 sequence holds 14 residues, the cysteine and phenylalanine included. Left in the record is the CDR3 DNA by itself, 42 bases read in frame from the first base. For CDR1 and CDR2, the germline V gene (reference sequence) lists SGHNT and YYREEE. Trimming costs V 3 bases and J 2 bases, and their ends lie 9 bases apart.

Sequencing was done on a sample of peripheral blood. This TCR derives from a woman aged 60-75 years with COVID-19, enrolled during active disease. The chain joins TRBV5-4 to TRBJ2-1; no D gene can be assigned with confidence. This receptor has the CDR3 CASSWATAYNEQFF. The DNA reads TGTGCCAGCAGCTGGGCCACAGCCTACAATGAGCAGTTCTTC.